The present T cell receptor (beta chain) was sequenced within a study of shared clonotypes between healthy human individuals. For the study at large: Donors had three CD4 naive, three CD4 memory, two CD8 naive and one CD8 memory plate apiece. The study's findings and limits: It was expected that sequencing depth would affect clonotype sharing among donors.

V was trimmed by 4 bases and J by 5 bases, leaving 12 bases between them. Germline CDR1 and CDR2: MRHNA and SNTAGT. This CDR3 comprises 14 residues. As to this clone: The antigen remains unidentified.

The CD4+ fraction was divided into a CD45RA+ naive subset and a CD45RA-negative memory subset. Repertoires were generated with immunoSEQ multiplex PCR, while TCRdb's copy carries only in-frame clones and drops some. The sample shows hundreds of thousands of clones, 97% of them seen only once. The receptor was derived from a woman in her 30s in good health. Material for sequencing was naive CD4+ T cells sorted from blood. Subset noted: CD45RA+ positively selected. The gene calls are TRBV6-4 and TRBJ2-1; tentative D call: TRBD2 (5 bases). CDR3 DNA: TGTGCCAGCAGTGCATCTTTCGGGAACAATGAGCAGTTCTTC. Amino acid sequence: CASSASFGNNEQFF.